This T cell receptor (beta chain) was identified in a study of Tregs in tolerant kidney transplant recipients. General study points: Donor-specific Treg expansion exceeded global Treg expansion in tolerant patients, suggesting antigen drive. Changing PCR primers prevented nucleotide comparison between some patients' samples. Tregs expanded with activated donor B cells seemed most donor-specific.

Comments on this clone: Its antigen is currently unknown. At the DNA level, this CDR3 is encoded by other sequences in the same sample as well.

Per the germline V gene, CDR1 is SGHTA and CDR2 is FQGNSA. Germline trimming cut 0 bases from V and 4 bases from J; bases unmatched to any gene: 4. The CDR3 runs 17 residues. The repertoire was sequenced with immunoSEQ multiplex PCR; TCRdb's copy has only in-frame clones and lacks some. The repertoire holds 84,000 or so clones, with over 85% as singletons. Recipients received nonmyeloablative bone marrow transplants from related graft donors, with transient mixed chimerism. Unstimulated regulatory T cells (CD4+CD25+CD127-), CD4+CD25- non-regulatory cells, CD4 and CD8 cells were FACS-sorted from thawed PBMCs.

Sequenced material: CD4+ T cells from blood (PBMCs), taken 12 months after the transplant. The chain recombines TRBV7-2 with TRBJ2-1; TRBD2 matches at 12 bases. The receptor was isolated from a human patient who received a combined kidney and bone marrow transplant. Some T cells may originate from the graft donor. The CDR3 spells CASSLALAGGGYNEQFF. The CDR3 DNA reads as TGTGCCAGCAGCTTAGCTCTAGCGGGAGGGGGATACAATGAGCAGTTCTTC.